This T cell receptor beta chain derives from a study of control samples from healthy donors and cancer patients. Sequencing used immunoSEQ multiplex PCR; TCRdb keeps in-frame clones, though not all of them. This repertoire shows about 69,000 clones, around four fifths found once; its top ten account for approximately 2.9%. The CDR3 totals 14 residues. Germline-derived CDR1 and CDR2 are SGHTA and FQGTGA. V was cut by 4 bases and J by 8 bases, with 12 bases left in between. Input material: PBMCs. The chain couples TRBV7-3 to TRBJ1-6; maybe TRBD1 (5 bases). The source is a woman between 50 and 59 years old with lung cancer. DNA of the CDR3: TGTGCCAGCAGCTCCGATAGCAGGGATTCACCCCTCCACTTT. This sequence encodes CASSSDSRDSPLHF.